These T cell receptor beta chains were read from a single sample in a study of blood T cell repertoires in COVID-19. Sequencing was performed with immunoSEQ multiplex PCR; in TCRdb, only in-frame clones are kept and a portion is missing. The data contain around 200,000 clones, about 90% of them singletons. The sequenced sample consisted of peripheral blood. The receptors here all came from a young woman who had recovered from COVID-19. CDR3s include the opening cysteine and the closing phenylalanine or tryptophan. Fields, in order: V gene, D gene, J gene, clone size, CDR3 DNA, CDR3 protein. A D gene is named only where the DNA matches it firmly. Rows give clone size only sometimes, using once, few, many, or a class for an expanded clone.

>TRBV7-9|TRBD1|TRBJ2-1|once
TGTGCCAGCAGCGGCCCGGGACAGGGGGTCGATGAGCAGTTCTTC
CASSGPGQGVDEQFF
>TRBV27|TRBD1|TRBJ1-2|.
TGTGCCAGCAGTTGGCGGGCAGGGGGAAGGAATGGCTACACCTTC
CASSWRAGGRNGYTF
>TRBV10-2|TRBD1|TRBJ1-1|once
TGCGCCAGCAGTGAACGACAGGGGCGGTCGACAGCTTTCTTT
CASSERQGRSTAFF
>TRBV2|TRBD2|TRBJ2-2|.
TGTGCCAGCAGGCTCGGGACTGGGAGGGCCGGGGAGCTGTTTTTT
CASRLGTGRAGELFF
>TRBV7-9|.|TRBJ1-4|.
TGTGCCAGCAGCCGGACACGGAGTAATGAAAAACTGTTTTTT
CASSRTRSNEKLFF
>TRBV4-2|TRBD2|TRBJ2-7|.
TGTGCCAGCAGCCATCCCACTAGCGAGTACTCCTACGAGCAGTACTTC
CASSHPTSEYSYEQYF
>TRBV19|.|TRBJ1-3|.
TGTGCCAGTAGTATAGCCAGACTTGGTGGTGGAAACACCATATATTTT
CASSIARLGGGNTIYF
>TRBV7-9|.|TRBJ2-2|.
TGTGCCAGCAGCAGAGGAGGCAGACCCCAGAACACCGGGGAGCTGTTTTTT
CASSRGGRPQNTGELFF
>TRBV6-5|TRBD1|TRBJ2-2|.
TGTGCCAGCAATCCGGGACAGGCCACCGGGGAGCTGTTTTTT
CASNPGQATGELFF
>TRBV27|.|TRBJ2-3|.
TGTGCCAGCAGTTTAAACTCTGGTACGCAGTATTTT
CASSLNSGTQYF
>TRBV28|TRBD1|TRBJ2-5|.
TGTGCCAGCAGTTCGACAGGGGGTTGGACCCAGTACTTC
CASSSTGGWTQYF
>TRBV7-6|TRBD2|TRBJ2-1|once
TGTGCCAGCAGCTCCCCTAGCGGGAGGCTTAACAATGAGCAGTTCTTC
CASSSPSGRLNNEQFF
>TRBV7-2|.|TRBJ1-1|few
TGTGCCAGCAGCTTAGAACGGGGGGGCAGGGCTCCTCCACTGAGTGAAGCTTTCTTT
CASSLERGGRAPPLSEAFF
>TRBV13|TRBD2|TRBJ2-7|.
TGTGCCAGCAGCTTGCCCCCGACTAGCGGGGCCTACGAGCAGTACTTC
CASSLPPTSGAYEQYF
>TRBV4-2|.|TRBJ1-1|.
TGTGCCAGCAGCCAAGAACGGAGCTTGAACACTGAAGCTTTCTTT
CASSQERSLNTEAFF
>TRBV9|.|TRBJ2-3|.
TGTGCCAGCAGCGTAGCAACGGCAGATACGCAGTATTTT
CASSVATADTQYF
>TRBV14|TRBD1|TRBJ1-4|.
TGTGCCAGCAGCCAAGGGCCGGGACAGTATAATGAAAAACTGTTTTTT
CASSQGPGQYNEKLFF
>TRBV10-1|.|TRBJ2-3|few
TGCGCCAGCAGTGAGTCCCTGGATGGGGAGCTCGCAGATACGCAGTATTTT
CASSESLDGELADTQYF
>TRBV6-5|.|TRBJ1-5|.
TGTGCCAGCACCAGACAGACGGGGGGCCAGCCCCAGCATTTT
CASTRQTGGQPQHF
>TRBV30|TRBD1|TRBJ2-7|.
TGTGCCTTTACAGGGGTGAGCTCCTACGAGCAGTACTTC
CAFTGVSSYEQYF
>TRBV7-2|.|TRBJ2-5|.
TGTGCCAGCAGCCAGGGTTACGACCAAGAGACCCAGTACTTC
CASSQGYDQETQYF
>TRBV25-1|TRBD1|TRBJ2-5|.
TGTGCCAGCAGGGACGAAAGACAGGGAACAAAAGAGACCCAGTACTTC
CASRDERQGTKETQYF
>TRBV12-3/TRBV12-4|.|TRBJ1-1|.
TGTGCCAGCAGTGCCCGTAGTCACACTGAAGCTTTCTTT
CASSARSHTEAFF
>TRBV7-9|.|TRBJ1-4|few
TGTGCCAGCAGCTCCACCCGTTACGACAGTGTTGAAAAACTGTTTTTT
CASSSTRYDSVEKLFF
>TRBV9|TRBD2|TRBJ2-7|.
TGTGCCAGCAGTCCTAGCGGGAGTTACCACGAGCAGTACTTC
CASSPSGSYHEQYF
>TRBV7-8|.|TRBJ2-1|once
TGTGCCAGCAGCTTAGGGTGGGAGCCCAACTACAATGAGCAGTTCTTC
CASSLGWEPNYNEQFF
>TRBV30|TRBD1|TRBJ2-1|.
TGTGCCTGGACCGGGACAGGGGGACCCAATGAGCAGTTCTTC
CAWTGTGGPNEQFF
>TRBV30|.|TRBJ1-1|.
TGTGCCTGGAGGAAGACTGTGAGCACTGAAGCTTTCTTT
CAWRKTVSTEAFF
>TRBV6-5|.|TRBJ1-1|.
TGTGCCAGCAGCTCGCGTGCCAAGGGGCGGCCTGAAGCTTTCTTT
CASSSRAKGRPEAFF
>TRBV5-1|.|TRBJ2-5|.
TGCGCCAGCAGCCCCAGCCGACAGGCTACCCAGTACTTC
CASSPSRQATQYF
>TRBV19|.|TRBJ1-1|.
TGTGCCAGTAGTATTCGGCAGGGCCTCGACACTGAAGCTTTCTTT
CASSIRQGLDTEAFF
>TRBV19|.|TRBJ2-3|once
TGTGCCAGTAGTGGGGGCTTAAGTGGGTCCGATACGCAGTATTTT
CASSGGLSGSDTQYF
>TRBV7-8|.|TRBJ2-3|.
TGTGCCAGCAGCTTAGCAGGTAGCGGACCCACAGATACGCAGTATTTT
CASSLAGSGPTDTQYF
>TRBV5-3|.|TRBJ1-2|.
TGTGCCAGAAGCTTGGCTGGAGTTCCTTACTATGGCTACACCTTC
CARSLAGVPYYGYTF
>TRBV12-3/TRBV12-4|.|TRBJ1-1|.
TGTGCCAGCATTCTAGAGGGGAACACTGAAGCTTTCTTT
CASILEGNTEAFF
>TRBV19|.|TRBJ1-2|.
TGTGCCAGTAGTATAAGTCAGAAGTTCTATGGCTACACCTTC
CASSISQKFYGYTF
>TRBV27|TRBD1|TRBJ2-7|.
TGTGCCAGCAGTTTATGGGGACAGGGGTTCTACGAGCAGTACTTC
CASSLWGQGFYEQYF
>TRBV6-2/TRBV6-3|TRBD2|TRBJ2-1|.
TGTGCCAGCAGTTACTCGTCGGCTAGCGGGAGAATGGTAGACAATGAGCAGTTCTTC
CASSYSSASGRMVDNEQFF
>TRBV19|.|TRBJ1-2|once
TGTGCCAGTAGTATACGGCAGGTCTATGGCTACACCTTC
CASSIRQVYGYTF
>TRBV5-5|TRBD1|TRBJ1-6|.
TGTGCCAGCAGCTTCGACAGGGCCAATAATTCACCCCTCCACTTT
CASSFDRANNSPLHF
>TRBV4-3|TRBD2|TRBJ2-2|once
TGCGCCAGCAGCCAAGTGCGGCTAGCGGGAGGCACCGGGGAGCTGTTTTTT
CASSQVRLAGGTGELFF
>TRBV5-6|.|TRBJ1-1|.
TGTGCCAGCGGGGGGGCAATGAACACTGAAGCTTTCTTT
CASGGAMNTEAFF
>TRBV6-5|.|TRBJ1-1|.
TGTGCCAGCACCCCCGTTCGAGGTCTCACTGAAGCTTTCTTT
CASTPVRGLTEAFF
>TRBV7-2|TRBD1|TRBJ1-3|once
TGTGCCAGCAGCTTAGAATCAGGGGGCAAAAACACCATATATTTT
CASSLESGGKNTIYF
>TRBV28|TRBD1|TRBJ1-1|.
TGTGCCAGCAGTCCAACAGGGGGCGTTGGCACTGAAGCTTTCTTT
CASSPTGGVGTEAFF
>TRBV7-6|TRBD2|TRBJ2-7|.
TGTGCCAGCAGCTTAGTAGGTCCGAGAGGACTAGAAAAATCCTACGAGCAGTACTTC
CASSLVGPRGLEKSYEQYF
>TRBV12-3/TRBV12-4|.|TRBJ2-1|.
TGTGCCAGCAGTCTCGGGACTCCCGATGAGCAGTTCTTC
CASSLGTPDEQFF
>TRBV10-3|TRBD2|TRBJ2-3|.
TGTGCCATCAGCGTGAAACCCGGGGACTATAACGTAGGTAGTTATGGCACAGATACGCAGTATTTT
CAISVKPGDYNVGSYGTDTQYF
>TRBV6-1|.|TRBJ1-1|few
TGTGCCAGCAGTGACAGTATGAACACTGAAGCTTTCTTT
CASSDSMNTEAFF
>TRBV5-4|.|TRBJ2-7|.
TGTGCCAGCAGCGCGGGACCGACCATGGGGTACGAGCAGTACTTC
CASSAGPTMGYEQYF
>TRBV5-1|TRBD2|TRBJ2-3|.
TGCGCCAGCAGCGTGCTAGCGGTCAGCACAGATACGCAGTATTTT
CASSVLAVSTDTQYF